One sample yielded the 27 T cell receptor beta chains listed below, sequenced in a study of T cells in localized non-small cell lung cancer. Using immunoSEQ multiplex PCR, the repertoire was profiled, and TCRdb retains in-frame clones only, with some absent. The data show around 5,000 clones, with 55% seen just once and roughly 3.8% held by the top ten. The sequencing here drew on lymph node tissue, taken before any cancer treatment. The origin of the receptors is a male donor aged 60 or over with stage I squamous cell lung carcinoma.

V and J are TRBV28 and TRBJ2-7; D may be TRBD1 (6 bases). V lost 6 bases to trimming and J lost 2 bases, with 11 bases between them. The CDR3 runs to 13 residues. Germline assignment: CDR1 MDHEN and CDR2 SYDVKM. The CDR3: CASSPGQTYEQYF. The CDR3 DNA follows: TGTGCCAGCAGCCCCGGACAGACCTACGAGCAGTACTTC.

CDR3 bases: TGTGCCTGGAGGCCGGGACTAGCGAACTCCTACGAGCAGTACTTC. Protein sequence: CAWRPGLANSYEQYF. This chain joins TRBV30 and TRBJ2-7, with 10 bases fitting TRBD2. This CDR3 region has 15 residues. Germline assignment: CDR1 GTSNPN and CDR2 SVGIG (reference sequence). The V and J ends lost 3 bases and 0 bases, in that order; junction bases with no gene match: 5.

The rearrangement uses TRBV6-8 and TRBJ1-1; 10 nucleotides agree with TRBD1. Germline V lookup: CDR1 MNHGY, CDR2 SAAAGT. The CDR3 runs to 15 residues. V lost 5 bases, J lost 0 bases, and 3 bases stayed unmatched. Here the CDR3 reads CASSQTGGMNTEAFF. Written as DNA, the CDR3 is TGTGCCAGCAGTCAGACAGGGGGCATGAACACTGAAGCTTTCTTT.

The chain carries TRBV19 and TRBJ2-1, with TRBD2 identical over 7 bases. CDR3 length: 16 residues. With V trimmed by 1 base and J by 2 bases, 5 bases remained unmatched. CDR1 LNHDA and CDR2 SQIVND come from the germline V gene (reference sequence). The DNA of the CDR3 is TGTGCCAGTAGTATAGGATCCAGCGGGGCCTACAATGAGCAGTTCTTC. The encoded protein is CASSIGSSGAYNEQFF.

This clone showed up just a few times. One junction end does not reproduce the germline sequence, and a read error may be involved. This chain links TRBV11-3 with TRBJ2-2; D gene uncertain. Per the germline V gene, CDR1 is SGHNT and CDR2 is YENEEA. This CDR3 has 14 residues. The DNA of the CDR3 is TGTGCCAGCAGCTTAGGAGTCGGCACCGAGGAGCTGTTTTTT. Its translation: CASSLGVGTEELFF.

This rearrangement joins TRBV11-3 to TRBJ2-7; 7 bases map to TRBD1. The germline gives CDR1 SGHNT, CDR2 YENEEA. The trim removed 4 bases at V and 4 bases at J, leaving 7 bases unmatched. The CDR3 runs 14 residues. CDR3 in amino acids: CASSSERQGYEQYF. CDR3 DNA sequence: TGTGCCAGCAGCTCAGAGCGACAGGGATACGAGCAGTACTTC.

A few counts support this clone. A nucleotide was unread or ambiguous, so the corresponding amino acid is written X. In DNA form, the CDR3 reads TGTGCCAGCAGCTTAYTCCTGAGCACAGATACGCAGTATTTT. Translated: CASSLXLSTDTQYF. This chain joins TRBV7-5 and TRBJ2-3; the table calls TRBD2, which could not be checked here. TRBV7-5 has pseudogene status. This CDR3 comprises 14 residues.

This chain connects TRBV19 to TRBJ2-1; 10 bases line up with TRBD2. This CDR3 contains 15 residues. V shed 6 bases, J shed 4 bases, and the junction held 6 bases outside the gene matches. CDR1 LNHDA and CDR2 SQIVND come from the germline V gene (reference sequence). CDR3 protein: CASSRLAGPYNEQFF. CDR3 nucleotide sequence: TGTGCCAGTAGCAGACTAGCGGGCCCTTACAATGAGCAGTTCTTC.

The V gene is TRBV30, the J gene TRBJ2-5; 10 nucleotides line up with TRBD1. This CDR3 spans 15 amino acids. The germline V gene encodes CDR1 GTSNPN and CDR2 SVGIG (reference sequence). Trimming at V came to 4 bases and at J to 4 bases, leaving 9 bases not matched to a gene. The CDR3 bases are TGTGCCTGGACCCCGGGACAGGGGTTAGGAGAGACCCAGTACTTC. Translation gives CAWTPGQGLGETQYF.

V gene TRBV29-1 combines with J gene TRBJ1-1; no firm D call. Germline-derived CDR1 and CDR2 are SQVTM and ANQGSEA. Trimming left V 4 bases short and J 1 base short, with 7 bases between. CDR3 length: 12 residues. The CDR3 loop is CSVAQSNTEAFF. In DNA form, the CDR3 reads TGCAGCGTTGCACAATCGAACACTGAAGCTTTCTTT. Filled out from reference TRBV29-1 and TRBJ1-1, the complete variable domain reads SAVISQKPSRDICQRGTSLTIQCQVDSQVTMMFWYRQQPGQSLTLIATANQGSEATYESGFVIDKFPISRPNLTFSTLTVSNMSPEDSSIYLCSVAQSNTEAFFGQGTRLTVV.

This chain's CDR3 is CASSPRPGGSTDTQYF. Here the CDR3 DNA reads TGCGCCAGCAGTCCGCGGCCGGGCGGAAGCACAGATACGCAGTATTTT. The chain is built from TRBV5-1 and TRBJ2-3; D not certain. CDR1 and CDR2 (germline): SGHRS, YFSETQ. Trimming removed 5 bases from V and 0 bases from J, with 16 bases in between. The CDR3 consists of 16 residues.

This clone was counted a few times. The chain combines TRBV6-8 with TRBJ1-1; perhaps TRBD1 as D (5 bases). The V gene's germline CDR1 is MNHGY and CDR2 SAAAGT. This CDR3 has 12 amino acids. V lost 2 bases to trimming and J lost 9 bases, with 10 bases between them. The DNA of the CDR3 is TGTGCCAGCAGTTACGGGACTCGAAAAGCTTTCTTT. This translates into CASSYGTRKAFF.

This clone showed up just once. The chain combines TRBV28 with TRBJ2-3; tentative D call: TRBD2 (5 bases). This CDR3 has 14 amino acids. Trimming shortened V by 3 bases and J by 3 bases, and 10 bases separated the two germline ends. Germline V gene sequence: CDR1 MDHEN, CDR2 SYDVKM. Here the CDR3 reads CASSFLSGTDTQYF. DNA for the CDR3: TGTGCCAGCAGTTTTTTGTCGGGGACAGATACGCAGTATTTT.

The rearrangement uses TRBV6-8 and TRBJ1-1, with D possibly TRBD1 on 5 matching bases. Germline V CDR1 and CDR2: MNHGY, SAAAGT. The CDR3 is 14 amino acids. V was trimmed by 6 bases and J by 3 bases, leaving 14 bases between them. As DNA, the CDR3 is TGTGCCAGCAGCCGGCTCGGGGGAGACACTGAAGCTTTCTTT. It specifies CASSRLGGDTEAFF.

In its sample, this clone is medium-sized (0.01 to 0.1%). The rearrangement uses TRBV6-8 and TRBJ1-1; 8 bases are shared with TRBD1. V lost 6 bases and J lost 4; bases outside the gene matches: 4. This CDR3 is 13 amino acids long. CDR1 MNHGY and CDR2 SAAAGT come from the germline V gene. The CDR3 loop reads CASRGQGGTEAFF. In DNA form, the CDR3 reads TGTGCCAGCAGAGGACAGGGCGGCACTGAAGCTTTCTTT.

This clone was counted a few times. The V call is TRBV30, the J call TRBJ2-1; possible D gene TRBD2, 6 bases. The germline gives CDR1 GTSNPN, CDR2 SVGIG (reference sequence). The CDR3 is made up of 14 amino acids. The germline V and J ends were trimmed by 0 bases and 8 bases, with 14 bases remaining between them. The CDR3 bases are TGTGCCTGGAGTGTACCGGGGGTTGGGCATGAGCAGTTCTTC. Its translation: CAWSVPGVGHEQFF.

This clone was counted between two and nine times. The chain links TRBV28 to TRBJ2-7; 7 bases map to TRBD1. CDR1 and CDR2 from the germline V gene are MDHEN and SYDVKM. This CDR3 has 15 residues. Trimming took 4 bases from V and 1 from J; bases not matched to a gene: 7. CDR3 bases: TGTGCCAGCAGTTCCGACAGGGAGAAGTCCTACGAGCAGTACTTC. It yields the protein CASSSDREKSYEQYF.

This clone showed up just a few times. This sequence joins TRBV14 and TRBJ2-1; D unresolved. The CDR3 loop spans 12 amino acids. Germline values: CDR1 SGHDN, CDR2 FVKESK. Between the trimmed V and J ends, which lost 1 base and 9 bases, there was a span of 7 bases. The CDR3 DNA follows: TGTGCCAGCAGCCAAGGAGTTGCTGAGCAGTTCTTC. Its protein is CASSQGVAEQFF.

V usage is TRBV19 and J usage is TRBJ2-1, with D possibly matching TRBD2 (5 bases). The germline V gene has CDR1 LNHDA and CDR2 SQIVND (reference sequence). V was shortened by 3 bases and J by 2 bases, with 14 bases between the two germline ends. The CDR3 spans 16 residues. The CDR3 is CASSILGRGPYNEQFF. CDR3 in DNA: TGTGCCAGTAGTATCCTGGGGAGAGGGCCCTACAATGAGCAGTTCTTC.

The chain uses TRBV28 and TRBJ1-5; 8 bases match TRBD1. The germline CDR1 and CDR2 sequences are MDHEN and SYDVKM. The CDR3 is 19 residues long. The V and J ends lost 3 bases and 0 bases, in that order; junction bases with no gene match: 13. DNA of the CDR3: TGTGCCAGCAGTTTCCGACGCGACAGGGGCCCTTATAGCAATCAGCCCCAGCATTTT. Amino acid sequence: CASSFRRDRGPYSNQPQHF.

This clone showed up just once. J is TRBJ1-1 and V is TRBV6-8; tentative D call: TRBD1 (5 bases). Germline CDR1 MNHGY, CDR2 SAAAGT. The CDR3 extends over 14 amino acids. Trimming stripped 2 bases from V and 1 base from J, with 8 bases between. CDR3 protein: CASSYKGKNTEAFF. The CDR3 DNA follows: TGTGCCAGCAGTTACAAGGGGAAGAACACTGAAGCTTTCTTT.

This clone has a handful of counts. The V gene is TRBV15, the J gene TRBJ1-2, with a tentative D call TRBD1 (5 bases). The CDR3 is 14 amino acids. CDR1 is LNHNV and CDR2 is YYDKDF in the germline V gene (reference sequence). The V gene lost 3 bases and the J gene lost 9 bases, with 17 bases spanning the gap. For the CDR3, the DNA is TGTGCCACCAGCAGCGGGGCCAGAGAGGACCGCTACACCTTC. The encoded protein is CATSSGAREDRYTF. The whole variable domain, filled in from reference TRBV15 and TRBJ1-2, reads DAMVIQNPRYQVTQFGKPVTLSCSQTLNHNVMYWYQQKSSQAPKLLFHYYDKDFNNEADTPDNFQSRRPNTSFCFLDIRSPGLGDTAMYLCATSSGAREDRYTFGSGTRLTVV.

This clone was recorded only once. CDR3 sequence: CAWSGRRELFEYEAFF. For the CDR3, the DNA is TGTGCCTGGAGTGGAAGGAGGGAACTCTTTGAGTATGAAGCTTTCTTT. The J gene is TRBJ1-1, the V gene TRBV30; D is uncertain. CDR1 GTSNPN and CDR2 SVGIG come from the germline V gene (reference sequence). The V gene lost 1 base and the J gene lost 7 bases, with 22 bases spanning the gap. The CDR3 length is 16 residues. The whole variable domain, remainder taken from reference TRBV30 and TRBJ1-1, is SQTIHQWPATLVQPVGSPLSLECTVEGTSNPNLYWYRQAAGRGLQLLFYSVGIGQISSEVPQNLSASRPQDRQFILSSKKLLLSDSGFYLCAWSGRRELFEYEAFFGQGTRLTVV.

The chain joins TRBV14 to TRBJ1-1, with D maybe TRBD1 (5 bases). V was pared by 0 bases and J by 6 bases, with 17 bases between. Germline assignment: CDR1 SGHDN and CDR2 FVKESK. This CDR3 has 16 amino acids. CDR3 residues: CASSQEAGWSFAEAFF. For the CDR3, the DNA is TGTGCCAGCAGCCAAGAGGCAGGGTGGTCCTTCGCTGAAGCTTTCTTT.

V is TRBV18 and J is TRBJ1-5, with D possibly matching TRBD1 (5 bases). With 5 bases removed from V and 0 bases from J, the gap between germline ends came to 11 bases. CDR1 is KGHSH, CDR2 LQKENI, per germline. The CDR3 loop spans 15 amino acids. This chain's CDR3 is CASSFGTDSNQPQHF. The CDR3, as DNA: TGTGCCAGCTCATTCGGGACCGATAGCAATCAGCCCCAGCATTTT. The full variable domain, its missing parts supplied by reference TRBV18 and TRBJ1-5, is NAGVMQNPRHLVRRRGQEARLRCSPMKGHSHVYWYRQLPEEGLKFMVYLQKENIIDESGMPKERFSAEFPKEGPSILRIQQVVRGDSAAYFCASSFGTDSNQPQHFGDGTRLSIL.

This clone was seen only a few times. J is TRBJ2-3 and V is TRBV11-3; no firm D call. Looked up from germline, CDR1 is SGHNT and CDR2 is YENEEA. Deletions cut 4 bases from V and 0 bases from J, with 17 bases between. The CDR3 totals 17 residues. DNA for the CDR3: TGTGCCAGCAGCTCACGAATCGTAGGTTACAGCACAGATACGCAGTATTTT. Encoded protein: CASSSRIVGYSTDTQYF.

This clone was observed a few times. The chain is built from TRBV11-3 and TRBJ2-7, with TRBD1 as a possible D gene (6 bases). There are 15 residues in the CDR3. The germline V and J ends were trimmed by 5 bases and 3 bases, with 17 bases remaining between them. Germline V gene data show CDR1 as SGHNT and CDR2 as YENEEA. The CDR3 DNA reads as TGTGCCAGCAGCCCACCGGGGACACATGACTACGAGCAGTACTTC. Amino acid sequence: CASSPPGTHDYEQYF.